The sequence of this T cell receptor (beta chain) was determined in a study of OX40 agonist ivuxolimab in advanced cancers. The study in broad terms: The costimulatory receptor OX40 (CD134) was targeted by ivuxolimab, a fully human IgG2 agonistic monoclonal antibody. Intravenous ivuxolimab was administered to patients every 2 weeks at six dose levels: 0.01, 0.1, 0.3, 1.5, 3 and 10 mg/kg. Of the roughly 51 patients in dose escalation, some 20 had hepatocellular carcinoma, some 15 had melanoma, 9 had renal cell carcinoma and 9 had head and neck cancer. In the dose-escalation cohort, 82.7% of patients were male, and the mean age was approximately 55 years, with a range of 23 to 79. Patients were allowed to have had prior anti-PD-1, anti-PD-L1 or anti-CTLA-4 therapy, and more than 35% of the dose-escalation patients had been treated with checkpoint inhibitors. Three dose-escalation patients achieved partial responses, one with hepatocellular carcinoma and two with cutaneous melanoma. The point of sequencing TCRbeta in the periphery was to test whether ivuxolimab changed TCR sequence diversity and drove clonal T-cell expansion. The paper reports the monotherapy dose-escalation portion (N = 52 patients) of the phase I ivuxolimab trial. What the authors observed across the whole study: After ivuxolimab, CD8+ T cells had more expanded clones than CD4+ T cells on average. Partial responders in the 0.1-3.0 mg/kg groups had among the lowest normalized peripheral clonal expansion, especially among CD8+ T cells. Low levels of normalized T-cell clonal expansion were also seen in some nonresponding patients. The antigen specificity of the clonally expanded peripheral T cells was not determined. At doses of 0.1 to 3.0 mg/kg, clonal expansion of both CD4+ and CD8+ T cells in blood was seen between baseline and week 6.

About this clone itself: Its binding antigen is unknown. No clone much larger than this one lies a single base away; base qualities are absent.

To sequence the TCRbeta CDR3 region, genomic DNA was isolated from the sorted cells. The immunoSEQ Assay was used to sequence the TCRbeta CDR3 regions. This immuneACCESS table, as held by TCRdb, lists in-frame sequences with V and J called but not all clones. Of the missing ones, under half trace to an unresolved V gene in checked studies; the others have no known cause. This sample is represented by some 35,000 clones; roughly 87% of them were singletons. The top ten hold approximately 9.7% of the sample. The trial excluded patients who had a history of autoimmune disease or were on systemic immunosuppression. Peripheral blood for TCR sequencing was collected from all dose cohorts at baseline, on cycle 4 day 1, and on cycle 7 day 1. Samples were obtained from an open-label, multicenter, first-in-human phase I dose-escalation trial of ivuxolimab. Adults with locally advanced or metastatic melanoma, renal cell carcinoma, hepatocellular carcinoma or head and neck squamous cell carcinoma were enrolled in the trial. Before TCR sequencing, CD4+ T cells and CD8+ T cells were sorted from peripheral blood as separate populations.

Based on the germline V gene, the CDR1 and CDR2 sequences are SGDLS and YYNGEE. The CDR3 sequence holds 15 residues, the cysteine and phenylalanine included. Of all the DNA, just the CDR3 is kept, 45 bases in frame from base 1. At the junction V is shortened by 0 bases and J by 6 bases, with 12 bases in between. The input for sequencing was CD4+ or CD8+ T cells sorted from blood, taken in a trial of the OX40 agonist ivuxolimab. The source of this sequence is an adult with an advanced solid tumor such as melanoma, head and neck, liver or kidney cancer. The chain is made from TRBV9 and TRBJ2-2, and TRBD2 may be the D gene, going by 6 matching bases. The CDR3 here reads CASSVGLVKAGELFF. Here is the DNA: TGTGCCAGCAGCGTAGGACTAGTCAAGGCCGGGGAGCTGTTTTTT. Reference TRBV9 and TRBJ2-2 genes cover what lies past the CDR3, so the full variable domain is DSGVTQTPKHLITATGQRVTLRCSPRSGDLSVYWYQQSLDQGLQFLIQYYNGEERAKGNILERFSAQQFPDLHSELNLSSLELGDSALYFCASSVGLVKAGELFFGEGSRLTVL.